The 8 T cell receptor beta chains presented below share a single source sample, sequenced in a study of tumor-infiltrating lymphocytes in primary liver carcinoma. A constant-region primer primed TCR beta cDNA synthesis from around 500 ng of total RNA. TCR beta libraries came from three nested multiplex PCR rounds using slightly modified ARM-PCR. PCR rounds one and two used TRBV1-TRBV30 forward primers with a C-beta reverse primer for roughly 10 cycles each. One entry per CDR3 protein, called by TCRdb with MiXCR from the multiplex PCR reads. In the table there are around 100,000 distinct CDR3 sequences, about 67% of which are singletons. Unsorted bulk tissue, roughly 19-33 mg of it, served as the source for co-extraction of RNA and DNA. The source material was liver tumor tissue from sampling region 2. The subset: tumor region T2, inferior pole. All receptors derive from a woman aged 55-70 years with primary liver carcinoma and hepatitis B virus infection.

With regard to this clonotype: Relative to the germline gene, one junction end is altered; a read error may explain this. V is TRBV28 and J is TRBJ2-1; TRBD2 is a possible D gene (5 bases). CDR3 length: 16 residues. CDR1 is MDHEN and CDR2 is SYDVKM in the germline V gene. CDR3 in DNA: TGTGACAGCAGTTTACGGGGTAAGGGATACTACAATGAGCAGTTCTTC. Amino acid sequence: CDSSLRGKGYYNEQFF.

V and J are TRBV10-3 and TRBJ2-1; D is possibly TRBD2 (5 bases). V was pared by 0 bases and J by 5 bases, with 20 bases between. The CDR3 has 18 residues. Germline lookup yields CDR1 ENHRY and CDR2 SYGVKD. The CDR3 DNA sequence: TGTGCCATCAGTGAGTCGAGGCGAACTAGTGGTGGGGACAATGAGCAGTTCTTC. The encoded protein is CAISESRRTSGGDNEQFF.

Concerning this clonotype: A much more abundant neighbour one base away suggests this may be a read error. The chain has TRBV7-9 and TRBJ2-1; D is perhaps TRBD2 (6 bases). V lost 5 bases and J 5 bases, leaving 16 bases between the germline ends. CDR1 SEHNR and CDR2 FQNEAQ come from the germline V gene (reference sequence). The CDR3 consists of 15 residues. CDR3 loop: CASSQIGGLNNEQFF. CDR3 sequence (DNA): TGTGCCAGCAGCCAAATCGGGGGATTAAACAATGAGCAGTTCTTC.

This clonotype was counted only a few times. The chain carries TRBV20-1 and TRBJ2-1; 7 nucleotides match TRBD2. The CDR3 covers 17 residues. V lost 0 bases, J lost 3 bases, and 11 bases stayed unmatched. Germline CDR1 and CDR2: DFQATT and SNEGSKA (reference sequence). The CDR3 spells CSARDYSKRGVYNEQFF. As DNA, the CDR3 is TGCAGTGCTAGAGATTACTCCAAGCGGGGCGTCTACAATGAGCAGTTCTTC.

This clonotype appeared a few times. The chain has TRBV29-1 and TRBJ1-1, with D tentatively TRBD1 (5 bases). This CDR3 is 12 amino acids long. The germline gives CDR1 SQVTM, CDR2 ANQGSEA. V lost 3 bases, J lost 14 bases, and 19 bases lay in between. CDR3 sequence: CSVEGGKAETFF. CDR3 nucleotide sequence: TGCAGCGTTGAGGGGGGGAAGGCTGAAACATTCTTT.

Comments on this clonotype: The DNA is omitted, as the CDR3 cannot be located on it reliably, and the CDR3 follows TCRdb's listing. V is TRBV29-1 and J is TRBJ2-3. Germline CDR1 SQVTM, CDR2 ANQGSEA. The CDR3 is 12 amino acids in total, end residues counted. The chain's CDR3 is CSVAFGTDTQNF.

This clonotype was seen many times. This sequence joins TRBV5-6 and TRBJ2-1, with D perhaps matching TRBD1 or TRBD2 (5 bases each). Germline V lookup: CDR1 SGHDT, CDR2 YYEEEE. The CDR3 is 12 amino acids. V gave up 3 bases and J gave up 10 bases, with 11 bases separating them. CDR3 residues: CASSYGTLEQFF. The CDR3, as DNA: TGTGCCAGCAGCTATGGGACCTTGGAGCAGTTCTTC.

This clonotype was seen repeatedly, ten times or more. The V and J genes are TRBV5-1 and TRBJ2-6; D remains ambiguous. CDR1 is SGHRS, CDR2 YFSETQ, per germline. Between the trimmed V and J ends, which lost 2 bases and 0 bases, there was a span of 9 bases. The length of the CDR3 is 16 residues. This CDR3 is CASSLGTSSGANVLTF. CDR3 in DNA: TGCGCCAGCAGCTTAGGCACAAGCTCTGGGGCCAACGTCCTGACTTTC.